One and the same sample provided the 3 T cell receptor beta chains below, sequenced in a study of T cell responses to AZD1222 COVID-19 vaccine. Profiled with immunoSEQ multiplex PCR; TCRdb holds only in-frame clones, not every one. The sample yields roughly 150,000 clones, approximately 90% seen once. Sequenced material: peripheral blood, taken on day 0 of AZD1222 vaccination. The receptor set was obtained from an adult in good health.

The V call is TRBV15, the J call TRBJ2-3, with 8 bases fitting TRBD2. With V trimmed by 3 bases and J by 2 bases, 7 bases remained unmatched. This CDR3 comprises 16 residues. CDR1 and CDR2 from the germline V gene are LNHNV and YYDKDF (reference sequence). The CDR3 nucleotides are TGTGCCACCAGCAGCGGACTAGCCGTGAACACAGATACGCAGTATTTT. The encoded protein is CATSSGLAVNTDTQYF.

The chain has TRBV2 and TRBJ1-2; D is unresolved. Germline lookup yields CDR1 SNHLY and CDR2 FYNNEI. The CDR3 is 12 amino acids. V lost 6 bases and J lost 8, with 13 bases in between. For the CDR3, the DNA is TGTGCCAGCAGGGAAACGACGGGCGGCTACACCTTC. Translation gives CASRETTGGYTF.

CDR3 bases: TGTGCCAGCAGCTTAGCCGTTAGCAATCAGCCCCAGCATTTT. The encoded protein is CASSLAVSNQPQHF. The chain employs TRBV7-2 and TRBJ1-5; D unclear. Between the trimmed V and J ends, which lost 0 bases and 0 bases, there was a span of 3 bases. The CDR3 length is 14 residues. The germline CDR1 and CDR2 sequences are SGHTA and FQGNSA.